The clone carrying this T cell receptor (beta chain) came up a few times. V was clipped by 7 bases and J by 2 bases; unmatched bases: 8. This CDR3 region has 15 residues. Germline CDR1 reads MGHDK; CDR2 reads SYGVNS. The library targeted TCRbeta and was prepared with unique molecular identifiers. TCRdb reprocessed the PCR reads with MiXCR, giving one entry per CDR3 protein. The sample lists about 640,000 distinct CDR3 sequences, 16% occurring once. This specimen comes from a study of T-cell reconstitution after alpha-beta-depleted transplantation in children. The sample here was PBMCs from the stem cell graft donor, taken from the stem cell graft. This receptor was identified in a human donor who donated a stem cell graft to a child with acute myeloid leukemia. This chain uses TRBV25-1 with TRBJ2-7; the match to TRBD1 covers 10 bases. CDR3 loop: CASKGTGDFTYEQYF. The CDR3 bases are TGTGCCAGCAAGGGGACAGGGGACTTTACCTACGAGCAGTACTTC.